The rows below give T cell receptor beta chains drawn from one sample of a study of T-cell memory formation after mild COVID-19. In TCRdb, the 5' RACE reads were re-called with MiXCR into one record per CDR3 protein. This table holds 35,000 to 45,000 distinct CDR3 sequences, about 7.1% found once. The sequencing sample was made of PBMCs or a T cell subset sorted from them (not recorded which). The source is a man aged 18-30 years who had mild COVID-19 (a few samples of this study predate the infection). Cell type and time point are not known. The CDR3 runs from the conserved cysteine through the conserved F or W.

CDR3aa: CASSYSWGSNEKLFF; v_gene: TRBV6-5; j_gene: TRBJ1-4
CDR3aa: CASKSGTTVWQYF; v_gene: TRBV7-2; j_gene: TRBJ2-3
CDR3aa: CASSLALQETQYF; v_gene: TRBV7-6; j_gene: TRBJ2-5
CDR3aa: CASSSQAIQGTEAFF; v_gene: TRBV7-9; j_gene: TRBJ1-1
CDR3aa: CASSQVGRATGELFF; v_gene: TRBV4-3; j_gene: TRBJ2-2
CDR3aa: CASSLVSPDTQYF; v_gene: TRBV5-1; j_gene: TRBJ2-3
CDR3aa: CASASIGTNGYTF; v_gene: TRBV5-1; j_gene: TRBJ1-2
CDR3aa: CASRQGREDTQYF; v_gene: TRBV2; j_gene: TRBJ2-3
CDR3aa: CASRTRQETQYF; v_gene: TRBV27; j_gene: TRBJ2-5
CDR3aa: CASSGGGAGAAYEQYF; v_gene: TRBV7-9; j_gene: TRBJ2-7
CDR3aa: CASSRLGLAGGASTDTQYF; v_gene: TRBV5-4; j_gene: TRBJ2-3
CDR3aa: CASSDRREREQYF; v_gene: TRBV7-2; j_gene: TRBJ2-7
CDR3aa: CASSVEPGGETQYF; v_gene: TRBV9; j_gene: TRBJ2-5
CDR3aa: CASSYLGGGETQYF; v_gene: TRBV7-9; j_gene: TRBJ2-5
CDR3aa: CASNEPSPYEQYF; v_gene: TRBV2; j_gene: TRBJ2-7
CDR3aa: CSASGTSSGNTIYF; v_gene: TRBV20-1; j_gene: TRBJ1-3
CDR3aa: CASSFRQFQETQYF; v_gene: TRBV7-7; j_gene: TRBJ2-5
CDR3aa: CASSYTGLNYGYTF; v_gene: TRBV28; j_gene: TRBJ1-2
CDR3aa: CASSFGGAADTQYF; v_gene: TRBV5-1; j_gene: TRBJ2-3
CDR3aa: CASSTTVGETQYF; v_gene: TRBV7-2; j_gene: TRBJ2-5
CDR3aa: CASSSFRDSYGYTF; v_gene: TRBV7-9; j_gene: TRBJ1-2
CDR3aa: CASSLRSGYQETQYF; v_gene: TRBV12-3/TRBV12-4; j_gene: TRBJ2-5
CDR3aa: CASSLGDSQETQYF; v_gene: TRBV12-3/TRBV12-4; j_gene: TRBJ2-5
CDR3aa: CASSPGNIQYF; v_gene: TRBV19; j_gene: TRBJ2-4
CDR3aa: CASSFRTGAPQPQHF; v_gene: TRBV7-2; j_gene: TRBJ1-5
CDR3aa: CASSSRAGTEFREKLFF; v_gene: TRBV11-2; j_gene: TRBJ1-4
CDR3aa: CASSPPGAGPLNYGYTF; v_gene: TRBV5-1; j_gene: TRBJ1-2
CDR3aa: CASSIVQGGETQYF; v_gene: TRBV19; j_gene: TRBJ2-5
CDR3aa: CASSVTGGPDTQYF; v_gene: TRBV12-3/TRBV12-4; j_gene: TRBJ2-3
CDR3aa: CASSLEGSYGYTF; v_gene: TRBV5-1; j_gene: TRBJ1-2
CDR3aa: CASSALAWTADYSNQPQHF; v_gene: TRBV2; j_gene: TRBJ1-5
CDR3aa: CAISGTRDSGANVLTF; v_gene: TRBV10-3; j_gene: TRBJ2-6
CDR3aa: CASTQRRLAGGRQYF; v_gene: TRBV7-8; j_gene: TRBJ2-7
CDR3aa: CASSVGPGAHEQYF; v_gene: TRBV9; j_gene: TRBJ2-7
CDR3aa: CASSSLAGGLTDTQYF; v_gene: TRBV27; j_gene: TRBJ2-3
CDR3aa: CASSQNRDYHEQFF; v_gene: TRBV7-2; j_gene: TRBJ2-1
CDR3aa: CASSVDSSGANVLTF; v_gene: TRBV9; j_gene: TRBJ2-6
CDR3aa: CASSWGALGGELFF; v_gene: TRBV5-5; j_gene: TRBJ2-2
CDR3aa: CASSSYTDTQYF; v_gene: TRBV5-1; j_gene: TRBJ2-3
CDR3aa: CASSPRGAGNTIYF; v_gene: TRBV7-2; j_gene: TRBJ1-3
CDR3aa: CASSPKTGDGNTEAFF; v_gene: TRBV18; j_gene: TRBJ1-1
CDR3aa: CAPSPQRGGQSSYNEQFF; v_gene: TRBV19; j_gene: TRBJ2-1
CDR3aa: CASSSRREETQYF; v_gene: TRBV7-3; j_gene: TRBJ2-5
CDR3aa: CSAPRSTANSEQFF; v_gene: TRBV20-1; j_gene: TRBJ2-1
CDR3aa: CASSFTGARTGELFF; v_gene: TRBV7-2; j_gene: TRBJ2-2
CDR3aa: CASSHDRGANYGYTF; v_gene: TRBV18; j_gene: TRBJ1-2